The present T cell receptor (beta chain) was sequenced within a study of T cells in Graves' hyperthyroidism and ophthalmopathy. In the case of this clonotype: Antigen unknown.

Study-wide results and caveats: The model predicted ophthalmopathy a median roughly six months before onset.

V shed 6 bases and J shed 0 bases, with 6 bases lying between them. The CDR3 contains 14 residues. Germline CDR1 reads SGHAT; CDR2 reads FQNNGV. The TCR beta CDR3 regions underwent amplification using RNA transcripts as the source. First-round RT-PCR with HTBI primers amplified the TCR CDR3 region. TCRdb called the multiplex PCR reads again in MiXCR, with one record for every CDR3 protein. The data hold around 540,000 distinct CDR3 sequences, with around 42% observed a single time. Patients aged 18 to 65 had newly diagnosed hyperthyroidism that had lasted under 2 months. Input material: peripheral blood or thyroid tissue (not recorded which). The clonotype comes from a woman aged 18-29 years with Graves' hyperthyroidism. V gene TRBV11-2 combines with J gene TRBJ1-6; D is undetermined. In DNA, the CDR3 is TGTGCCAGCAGTCGGGACTCCTATAATTCACCCCTCCACTTT. Amino acid sequence: CASSRDSYNSPLHF.